This T cell receptor (beta chain) came from a study of CXCR3-negative and CXCR3-positive naive CD8 T cells. Points from the study as a whole: Greater hydrophobicity was found in TRB CDR3s of CXCR3-positive naive cells than of CXCR3-negative naive cells. Diversity was high in both naive subsets and much lower in memory cells. Partial loss of CXCR3 expression followed cryopreservation; most assays used fresh PBMCs.

The TRB cDNA libraries were prepared by 5' RACE with UMI labels. TCRdb reprocessed the 5' RACE reads, keeping one entry per CDR3 protein, no DNA. The sample has tens of thousands of distinct CDR3 sequences, and its top ten clones hold over 1.2%. From germline, CDR1 is DFQATT and CDR2 SNEGSKA (reference sequence). The CDR3 sequence is 14 residues long. For this clonotype: Its target is unknown.

Material for sequencing was naive CXCR3- CD8+ T cells from blood. Subset meaning: CD45RO-CCR7+CD27+CD95- naive CD8+ T cells lacking CXCR3 (TNR3-). J is TRBJ1-2 and V is TRBV20-1; the TRBD1 assignment by TCRdb is unverifiable without DNA. This clonotype originated in a human donor in good health. Some clones in this sample may be carry-over from other donors' samples. The CDR3: CSAQSGGRNYGYTF.